This T cell receptor beta chain was obtained from a study of shared clonotypes between healthy human individuals. Comments on this clone: Its antigen is not known.

General study points: Sorted-subset sequencing was shown by rarefaction to be incomplete despite large depth. Non-shared clonotypes had lower generation probabilities than those shared by all four donors.

Produced via immunoSEQ multiplex PCR; TCRdb's table is partial and in-frame only. Of about 600,000 clones in the sample, 97% were seen once. The sample taken for sequencing was naive CD4+ T cells sorted from blood. Regarding subset: CD45RA+ positively selected. This TCR came from a woman aged 25-40 years in good health.

CDR3 coding DNA: TGTGCCAGCAGTGGCAGGTGGGTGAGGGAGCAGTACTTC. Its protein product is CASSGRWVREQYF. V and J are TRBV2 and TRBJ2-7; D gene unclear. CDR3 size: 13 residues. Trimming removed 4 bases from V and 7 bases from J, with 14 bases in between. Germline V gene data show CDR1 as SNHLY and CDR2 as FYNNEI.